The entry below gives a single T cell receptor beta chain sequence along with its context. Its target is not known. The source of the sample is a study of T-cell reconstitution after alpha-beta-depleted transplantation in children. General study findings and limits: Where alpha-beta T cells came from about two months after transplant was reportedly several hundred expanded graft clones. Newly made T cells mostly supplied T-cell counts and diversity one year after transplant. Recipient T cells and thymic progenitors that survived were the source of the high TCRbeta diversity seen at day 60 in some patients.

Germline values: CDR1 MGHRA, CDR2 YSYEKL. J gave up 2 bases and V 3 bases, and 1 base lay outside the gene matches. The CDR3 extends over 14 amino acids. Preparing the TCRbeta library involved the use of unique molecular identifiers. TCRdb itself ran the PCR reads through MiXCR, one entry per CDR3 protein. The profile covers 350,000 to 500,000 distinct CDR3 sequences, with around two fifths appearing a single time and under 30% taken by the ten largest. The starting material was PBMCs, obtained before TCRalphabeta/CD19-depleted stem cell transplant. This sequence joins TRBV4-1 and TRBJ2-7; 10 nucleotides align to TRBD2. The sequence came from a girl aged 2 to 9 with aplastic anemia, due to receive a stem cell transplant. DNA for the CDR3: TGCGCCAGCAGCCACAGCGGGGGGGCCTACGAGCAGTACTTC. Amino acids: CASSHSGGAYEQYF.